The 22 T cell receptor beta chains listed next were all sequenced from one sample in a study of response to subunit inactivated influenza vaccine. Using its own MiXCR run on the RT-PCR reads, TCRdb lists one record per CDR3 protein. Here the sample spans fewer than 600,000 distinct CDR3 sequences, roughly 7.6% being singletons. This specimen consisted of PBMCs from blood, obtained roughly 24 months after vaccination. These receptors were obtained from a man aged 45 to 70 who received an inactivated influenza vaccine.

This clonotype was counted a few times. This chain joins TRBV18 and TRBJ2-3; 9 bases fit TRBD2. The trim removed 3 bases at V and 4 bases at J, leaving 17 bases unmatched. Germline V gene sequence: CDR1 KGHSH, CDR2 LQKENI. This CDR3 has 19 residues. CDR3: CASSPRRGGFMRTADTQYF. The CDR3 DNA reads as TGTGCCAGCTCACCCCGGCGGGGGGGCTTCATGAGGACGGCAGATACGCAGTATTTT.

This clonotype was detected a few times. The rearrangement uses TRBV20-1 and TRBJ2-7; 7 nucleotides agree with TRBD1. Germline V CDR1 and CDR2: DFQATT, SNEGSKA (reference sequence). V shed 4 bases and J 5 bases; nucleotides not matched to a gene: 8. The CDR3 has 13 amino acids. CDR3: CSATGQRKNEQYF. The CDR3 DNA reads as TGCAGTGCTACGGGACAGCGAAAGAACGAGCAGTACTTC.

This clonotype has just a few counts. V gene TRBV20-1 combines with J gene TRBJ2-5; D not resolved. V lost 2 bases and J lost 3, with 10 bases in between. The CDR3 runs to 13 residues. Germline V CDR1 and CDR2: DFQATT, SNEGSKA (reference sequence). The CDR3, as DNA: TGCAGTGCTAGACGGGTTAGGAAAGAGACCCAGTACTTC. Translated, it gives CSARRVRKETQYF.

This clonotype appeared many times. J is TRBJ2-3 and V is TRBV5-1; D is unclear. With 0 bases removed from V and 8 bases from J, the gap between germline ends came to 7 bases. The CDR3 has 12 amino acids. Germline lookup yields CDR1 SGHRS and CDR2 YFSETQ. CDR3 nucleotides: TGCGCCAGCAGCTTGGGGGCCGGTACGCAGTATTTT. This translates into CASSLGAGTQYF.

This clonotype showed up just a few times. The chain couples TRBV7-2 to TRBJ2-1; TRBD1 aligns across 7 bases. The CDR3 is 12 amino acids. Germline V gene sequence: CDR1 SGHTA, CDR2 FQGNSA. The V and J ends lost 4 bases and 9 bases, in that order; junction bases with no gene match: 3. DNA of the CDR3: TGTGCCAGCAGCTATGGGACAGTTGAGCAGTTCTTC. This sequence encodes CASSYGTVEQFF.

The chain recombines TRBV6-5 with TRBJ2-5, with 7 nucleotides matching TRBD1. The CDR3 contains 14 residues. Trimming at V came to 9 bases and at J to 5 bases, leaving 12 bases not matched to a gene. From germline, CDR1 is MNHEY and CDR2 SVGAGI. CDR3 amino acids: CASERQGSGETQYF. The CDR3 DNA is TGTGCCAGTGAACGACAGGGCAGCGGTGAGACCCAGTACTTC.

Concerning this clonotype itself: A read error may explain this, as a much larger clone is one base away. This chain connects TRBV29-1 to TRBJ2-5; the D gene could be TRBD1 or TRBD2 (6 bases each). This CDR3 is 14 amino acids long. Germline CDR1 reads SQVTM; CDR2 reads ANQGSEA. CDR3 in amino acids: CSVARGLTKETRYF. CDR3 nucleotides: TGCAGCGTTGCCCGGGGGCTGACGAAAGAGACCCGGTACTTC.

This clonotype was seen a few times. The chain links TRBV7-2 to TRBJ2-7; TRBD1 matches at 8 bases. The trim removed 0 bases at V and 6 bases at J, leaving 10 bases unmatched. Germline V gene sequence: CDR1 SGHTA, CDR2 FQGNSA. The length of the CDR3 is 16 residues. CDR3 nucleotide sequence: TGTGCCAGCAGCTTAGCGTTGGACAGGGTTAACGGCGAGCAGTACTTC. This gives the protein CASSLALDRVNGEQYF.

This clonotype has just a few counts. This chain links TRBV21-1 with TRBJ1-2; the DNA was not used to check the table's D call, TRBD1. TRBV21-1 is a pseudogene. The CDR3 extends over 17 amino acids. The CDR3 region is CASSKALKGGASYGYTF. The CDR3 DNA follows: TGTGCCAGCAGCAAAGCGCTTAAGGGGGGCGCGAGCTATGGCTACACCTTC.

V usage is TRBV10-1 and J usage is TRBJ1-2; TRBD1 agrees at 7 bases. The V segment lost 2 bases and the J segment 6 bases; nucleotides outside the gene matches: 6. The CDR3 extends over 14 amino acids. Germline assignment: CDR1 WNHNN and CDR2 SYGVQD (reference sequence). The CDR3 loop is CASSETRTGNGYTF. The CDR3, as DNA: TGCGCCAGCAGTGAGACGAGGACAGGCAATGGCTACACCTTC.

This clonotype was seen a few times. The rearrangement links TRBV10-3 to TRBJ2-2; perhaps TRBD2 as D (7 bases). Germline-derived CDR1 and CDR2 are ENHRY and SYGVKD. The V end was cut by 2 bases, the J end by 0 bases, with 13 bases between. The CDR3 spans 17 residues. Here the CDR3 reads CAISESWGGANTGELFF. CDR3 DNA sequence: TGTGCCATCAGTGAGAGTTGGGGGGGCGCGAACACCGGGGAGCTGTTTTTT.

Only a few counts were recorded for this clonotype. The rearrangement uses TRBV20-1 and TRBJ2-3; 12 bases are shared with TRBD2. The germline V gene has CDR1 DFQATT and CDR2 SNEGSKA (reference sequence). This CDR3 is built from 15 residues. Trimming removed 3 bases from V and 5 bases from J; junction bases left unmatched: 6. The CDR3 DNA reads TGCAGTGCTAGTCCTAGCGGGGGGGCCATAGATACGCAGTATTTT. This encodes CSASPSGGAIDTQYF.

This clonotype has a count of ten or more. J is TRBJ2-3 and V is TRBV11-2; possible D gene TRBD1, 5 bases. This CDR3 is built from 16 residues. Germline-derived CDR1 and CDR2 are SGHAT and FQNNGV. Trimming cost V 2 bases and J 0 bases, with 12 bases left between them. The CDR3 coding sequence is TGTGCCAGCAGCTTATGGGGCAGCTCTAGCACAGATACGCAGTATTTT. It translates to CASSLWGSSSTDTQYF. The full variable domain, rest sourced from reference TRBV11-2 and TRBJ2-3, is EAGVAQSPRYKIIEKRQSVAFWCNPISGHATLYWYQQILGQGPKLLIQFQNNGVVDDSQLPKDRFSAERLKGVDSTLKIQPAKLEDSAVYLCASSLWGSSSTDTQYFGPGTRLTVL.

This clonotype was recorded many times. CDR3 in DNA: TGTGCCAGCAGCCACTGGACAGGGCTTCTTAACAATGAGCAGTTCTTC. This translates into CASSHWTGLLNNEQFF. The V gene is TRBV7-9, the J gene TRBJ2-1; 8 bases are a match to TRBD1. This CDR3 has 16 residues. Germline values: CDR1 SEHNR, CDR2 FQNEAQ (reference sequence). Trimming at V came to 5 bases and at J to 5 bases, leaving 11 bases not matched to a gene.

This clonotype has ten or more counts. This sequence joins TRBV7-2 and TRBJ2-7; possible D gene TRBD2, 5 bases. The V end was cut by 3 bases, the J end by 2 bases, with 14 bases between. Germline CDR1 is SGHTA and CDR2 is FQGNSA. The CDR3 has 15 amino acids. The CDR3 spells CASSLQTARAYEQYF. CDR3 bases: TGTGCCAGCAGCTTGCAGACCGCGAGGGCCTACGAGCAGTACTTC.

The chain's CDR3 is CASSKTSLLTNYGYTF. DNA of the CDR3: TGTGCCAGCAGCAAGACGTCACTACTAACTAACTATGGCTACACCTTC. V and J are TRBV6-1 and TRBJ1-2; D not certain. There are 16 residues in the CDR3. Per germline, CDR1 MNHNS and CDR2 SASEGT. V was shortened by 6 bases and J by 0 bases, with 17 bases between the two germline ends.

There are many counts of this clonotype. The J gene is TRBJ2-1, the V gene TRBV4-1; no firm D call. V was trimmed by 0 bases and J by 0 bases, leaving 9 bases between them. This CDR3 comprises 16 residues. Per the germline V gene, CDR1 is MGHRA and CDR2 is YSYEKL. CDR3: CASSQELLYSYNEQFF. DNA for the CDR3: TGCGCCAGCAGCCAAGAACTTCTTTACTCCTACAATGAGCAGTTCTTC.

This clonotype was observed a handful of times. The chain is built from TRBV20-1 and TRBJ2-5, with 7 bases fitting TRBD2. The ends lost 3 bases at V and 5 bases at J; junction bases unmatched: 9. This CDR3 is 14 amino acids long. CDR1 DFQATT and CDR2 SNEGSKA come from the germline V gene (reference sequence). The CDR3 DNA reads TGCAGTGCTAGTAGGCTAGCGGCCGGGGAGACCCAGTACTTC. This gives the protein CSASRLAAGETQYF.

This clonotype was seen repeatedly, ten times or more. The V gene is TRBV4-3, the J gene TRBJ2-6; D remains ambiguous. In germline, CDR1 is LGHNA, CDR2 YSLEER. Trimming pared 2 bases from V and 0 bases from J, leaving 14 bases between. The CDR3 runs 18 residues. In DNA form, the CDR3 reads TGCGCCAGCAGCCAATTGCCAGTAACGGTCTCTGGGGCCAACGTCCTGACTTTC. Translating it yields CASSQLPVTVSGANVLTF.

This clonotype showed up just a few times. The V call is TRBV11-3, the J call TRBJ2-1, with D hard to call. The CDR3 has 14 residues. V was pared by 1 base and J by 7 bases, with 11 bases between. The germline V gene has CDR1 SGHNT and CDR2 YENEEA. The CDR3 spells CASSLAAGRNEQFF. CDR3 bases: TGTGCCAGCAGCTTAGCAGCCGGCCGGAATGAGCAGTTCTTC.

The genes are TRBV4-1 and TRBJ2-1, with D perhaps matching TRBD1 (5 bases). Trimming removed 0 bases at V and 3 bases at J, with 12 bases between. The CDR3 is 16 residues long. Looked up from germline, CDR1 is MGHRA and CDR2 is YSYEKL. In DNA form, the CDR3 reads TGCGCCAGCAGCCAAGAAAAGGGGATCGTCTACAATGAGCAGTTCTTC. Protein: CASSQEKGIVYNEQFF.

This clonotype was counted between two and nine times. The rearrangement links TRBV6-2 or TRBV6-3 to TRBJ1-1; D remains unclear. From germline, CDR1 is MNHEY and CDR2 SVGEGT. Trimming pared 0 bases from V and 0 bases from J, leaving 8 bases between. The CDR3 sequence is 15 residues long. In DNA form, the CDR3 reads TGTGCCAGCAGTTACTCAGGAAGGATGAACACTGAAGCTTTCTTT. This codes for CASSYSGRMNTEAFF.